This T cell receptor (beta chain) was found in a study of blood T cells in healthy people across ages. V was cut by 4 bases and J by 2 bases, with 11 bases left in between. Germline V lookup: CDR1 SGHDN, CDR2 FVKESK. The CDR3 extends over 15 amino acids. This clonotype was detected a few times. Antigen unknown. Study-level results: Among T cells, TCR beta diversity per million cells dropped roughly linearly as age rose.

For the second PCR, which ran for roughly 7 to 11 cycles, a sample-barcoded 5' primer and a J-beta primer mix were used. Via MiXCR, TCRdb re-called the 5' RACE reads, giving one row per CDR3 protein. This table has 750,000 to 850,000 distinct CDR3 sequences, approximately 25% appearing once. These records were also assigned to another study, of T cells of mothers and their children. That source notes: Amplification in the second PCR used the M1S primer, which added sample barcodes and 2-4 random nucleotides. Related mother-child pairs showed slightly, non-significantly higher overlap than unrelated pairs.

This sequence joins TRBV14 and TRBJ1-4; unclear D gene. The source is a boy under 18 in good health. The sample was blood. The CDR3 loop reads CASSPTLGTNEKLFF. The DNA of the CDR3 is TGTGCCAGCAGCCCGACTCTTGGGACTAATGAAAAACTGTTTTTT.